This is a list of T cell receptor beta chains from one sample in a study of blood T cell repertoires in COVID-19. Profiled with immunoSEQ multiplex PCR; TCRdb holds only in-frame clones, not every one. The sample contains roughly 14,000 clones, 80% to 90% of which appear only once. Input material: peripheral blood. These receptors came from a man in his forties or fifties with active COVID-19. CDR3s include the opening cysteine and the closing phenylalanine or tryptophan. The D gene is left open where the match is weak. A row's size may be missing; if present it is once, few, many or a size class.

D gene	J gene	V gene	clone size	CDR3 DNA	CDR3 protein
.	TRBJ1-6	TRBV7-8	.	TGTGCCAGCAGCTCAACCGACAGGAGGTACTCACCCCTCCACTTT	CASSSTDRRYSPLHF
TRBD1	TRBJ1-6	TRBV6-5	.	TGTGCCAGCAGTTACTCGGGGACAGTTCCTAATTCACCCCTCCACTTT	CASSYSGTVPNSPLHF
TRBD2	TRBJ2-3	TRBV11-3	.	TGTGCCAGCAGCCGGGGACTAGCGGGAGTCTCAGATACGCAGTATTTT	CASSRGLAGVSDTQYF
TRBD2	TRBJ2-1	TRBV19	.	TGTGCCAGTAGTACCCCCGGGACTAGCGGGAGGAGGTCCTACAATGAGCAGTTCTTC	CASSTPGTSGRRSYNEQFF
TRBD2	TRBJ2-2	TRBV11-3	.	TGTGCCAGCAGCTTAGGGCTTAATCGGCTAGCGGGGCCCGGGGAGCTGTTTTTT	CASSLGLNRLAGPGELFF
TRBD1	TRBJ1-4	TRBV27	.	TGTGCCAGCAGTCGAAGACAGGGGACTGAAAAACTGTTTTTT	CASSRRQGTEKLFF
.	TRBJ2-4	TRBV30	.	TGTGCCTGGACGGGGGGACAGGAAAACATTCAGTACTTC	CAWTGGQENIQYF
.	TRBJ1-4	TRBV4-1	.	TGCGCCAGCAGCCAAGAGGGAGTGGCTAATGAAAAACTGTTTTTT	CASSQEGVANEKLFF
TRBD1	TRBJ2-5	TRBV6-6	.	TGTGCCAGCAGGCCACTGACAGGGGACAGAGAGACCCAGTACTTC	CASRPLTGDRETQYF
.	TRBJ1-6	TRBV7-6	.	TGTGCCAGCAGCTCCCTCCGCCCCTCATTCCTCTACAATTCACCCCTCCACTTT	CASSSLRPSFLYNSPLHF
.	TRBJ1-1	TRBV4-1	.	TGCGCCAGCAGCCAAGTACAGGGAATGGCCACTTGGGAAGCTTTCTTT	CASSQVQGMATWEAFF
.	TRBJ1-2	TRBV11-2	once	TGTGCCAGCAGCCCCTCGGGGGTTAGGTATGGCTACACCTTC	CASSPSGVRYGYTF
.	TRBJ2-1	TRBV7-8	.	TGTGCCACAGGGTTTGGGGTGCATGAGCAGTTCTTC	CATGFGVHEQFF
TRBD1	TRBJ1-2	TRBV28	.	TGTGCCGTTAAGACAGGGGTTTACTATGGCTACACCTTC	CAVKTGVYYGYTF
.	TRBJ1-1	TRBV28	once	TGTGCCAGCAGTTTAGGATCGCTAGGAGGAACGACTGAAGCTTTCTTT	CASSLGSLGGTTEAFF
.	TRBJ1-3	TRBV7-9	.	TGTGCCAGCAGCCCCTGGAAGGAGCAAAACACCATATATTTT	CASSPWKEQNTIYF
.	TRBJ2-1	TRBV6-5	.	TGTGCCAGCAAATCGGGGGATTCAAATGAGCAGTTCTTC	CASKSGDSNEQFF
TRBD2	TRBJ2-1	TRBV5-1	.	TGCGCCAGCAGCCAGACTAGCGGGGGGTACAATGAGCAGTTCTTC	CASSQTSGGYNEQFF
.	TRBJ1-5	TRBV28	.	TGTGCCAGCAGTCGGCCCGGGACAAATAGCAATCAGCCCCAGCATTTT	CASSRPGTNSNQPQHF
.	TRBJ1-1	TRBV4-3	.	TGCGCCAGCAGCCAAGAAAGGGGACAAAGGGCTTTCTTT	CASSQERGQRAFF
TRBD1	TRBJ1-2	TRBV6-2/TRBV6-3	.	TGTGCCAGCAGTTACGGGACAGGCGATAACTATGGCTACACCTTC	CASSYGTGDNYGYTF
TRBD1	TRBJ1-6	TRBV7-6	.	TGTGCCAGCGGCGGGACAGAAAATTCACCCCTCCACTTT	CASGGTENSPLHF
.	TRBJ1-1	TRBV6-6	.	TGTGCCAGCAGTTCCCCCCCGCGGGTCACGATTGCTTTCTTT	CASSSPPRVTIAFF
.	TRBJ1-5	TRBV27	.	TGTGCCAGCAGTCCCCGGGGAAATAGCAATCAGCCCCAGCATTTT	CASSPRGNSNQPQHF
.	TRBJ1-5	TRBV20-1	.	TGCAGTGCTAGTAACAGGGAACAGCCCCAGCATTTT	CSASNREQPQHF
TRBD2	TRBJ2-1	TRBV12-3/TRBV12-4	.	TGTGCCAGCAGTTTAGGGCTAGCGGGACGCCAGTTCTTC	CASSLGLAGRQFF
TRBD2	TRBJ2-1	TRBV7-9	.	TGTGCCAGCAGCTTAGCGGGAGGGGAGCTTGTTTTGGGTGAGCAGTTCTTC	CASSLAGGELVLGEQFF
TRBD2	TRBJ2-1	TRBV30	.	TGTGCCTGGAGTCCCCCCCGCGGGAGTGCCAATGAGCAGTTCTTC	CAWSPPRGSANEQFF